Shown below are 13 T cell receptor beta chains from a single sample sequenced in a study of cytomegalovirus exposure and HLA in healthy donors (dated by TCRdb to 2017 to 2019). The library was prepared using the immunoSEQ multiplex PCR assay. For the multiplex PCR, a mixture combining 60 forward primers for TCR Vbeta segments and 13 reverse primers for TCR Jbeta segments was used. Sourced from immuneACCESS, this table was stored by TCRdb with only in-frame sequences that have V and J called. A share of the clones is absent; for the studies checked, an unresolved V gene accounts for under half, and the remainder has no known explanation. The table for this sample records some 55,000 clones. 6.5% to 8% of the sample is in the top ten clones. The sequenced material came from PBMCs. Receptor source: a woman in her 40s in good health and CMV-seronegative.

The chain uses TRBV7-2 and TRBJ1-2; tentative D call: TRBD1 (6 bases). This CDR3 region has 14 residues. Looked up from germline, CDR1 is SGHTA and CDR2 is FQGNSA. Trimming pared 6 bases from V and 1 base from J, leaving 12 bases between. The CDR3 DNA follows: TGTGCCAGCAGTTTGGACAGCCTTAACTATGGCTACACCTTC. Translating gives CASSLDSLNYGYTF.

V usage is TRBV19 and J usage is TRBJ1-4; D is unclear. Trimming removed 6 bases from V and 8 bases from J, with 10 bases in between. This CDR3 has 12 residues. CDR1 and CDR2 (germline): LNHDA, SQIVND (reference sequence). For the CDR3, the DNA is TGTGCCAGTAGGGCGGGTTTCGAAAAACTGTTTTTT. It specifies CASRAGFEKLFF.

The chain has TRBV7-9 and TRBJ1-1; a weak D match, TRBD1 (5 bases). The ends were cut back, 3 bases at V and 2 bases at J, with 7 bases in the middle. The germline CDR1 and CDR2 sequences are SEHNR and FQNEAQ (reference sequence). The CDR3 contains 13 residues. CDR3: CASSLDTNTEAFF. The CDR3, as DNA: TGTGCCAGCAGCTTGGACACCAACACTGAAGCTTTCTTT.

The V gene is TRBV7-9, the J gene TRBJ2-5; 15 bases map to TRBD2. CDR1 SEHNR and CDR2 FQNEAQ come from the germline V gene (reference sequence). V dropped 5 bases and J dropped 1; count of bases not matched to a gene: 5. The CDR3 sequence is 17 residues long. The CDR3 sequence: CASSRGLAGGGQETQYF. The CDR3 DNA reads TGTGCCAGCAGCCGAGGACTAGCGGGGGGGGGCCAAGAGACCCAGTACTTC.

The chain couples TRBV9 to TRBJ1-3; D possibly corresponds to TRBD1 (6 bases). Per the germline V gene, CDR1 is SGDLS and CDR2 is YYNGEE. V shed 3 bases and J shed 2 bases, with 12 bases lying between them. CDR3 length: 15 amino acids. The CDR3 region is CASSALTGTGNTIYF. CDR3 nucleotides: TGTGCCAGCAGCGCCCTTACAGGGACTGGAAACACCATATATTTT. Filled out from reference TRBV9 and TRBJ1-3, the complete variable domain reads DSGVTQTPKHLITATGQRVTLRCSPRSGDLSVYWYQQSLDQGLQFLIQYYNGEERAKGNILERFSAQQFPDLHSELNLSSLELGDSALYFCASSALTGTGNTIYFGEGSWLTVV.

V and J are TRBV20-1 and TRBJ2-1, with 8 bases identical to TRBD1. Looked up from germline, CDR1 is DFQATT and CDR2 is SNEGSKA (reference sequence). This CDR3 contains 11 residues. V was clipped by 6 bases and J by 10 bases; unmatched bases: 5. CDR3 amino acids: CSAGQGGEQFF. CDR3 in DNA: TGCAGTGCCGGACAGGGTGGGGAGCAGTTCTTC.

The V call is TRBV18, the J call TRBJ1-1; 9 bases fit TRBD1. Germline V lookup: CDR1 KGHSH, CDR2 LQKENI. J gave up 2 bases and V 1 base, and 5 bases lay outside the gene matches. There are 16 residues in the CDR3. Here the CDR3 DNA reads TGTGCCAGCTCACCACTCACAGGGGGCCTCAACACTGAAGCTTTCTTT. Protein: CASSPLTGGLNTEAFF.

V gene TRBV5-1 combines with J gene TRBJ1-3, with D hard to call. The CDR3 spans 16 residues. Germline V gene sequence: CDR1 SGHRS, CDR2 YFSETQ. With 4 bases removed from V and 2 bases from J, the gap between germline ends came to 16 bases. Here the CDR3 DNA reads TGCGCCAGCAGCGACGAACGGAGCCTCCCTGGAAACACCATATATTTT. It yields the protein CASSDERSLPGNTIYF. The full variable domain, with the rest looked up from reference TRBV5-1 and TRBJ1-3, is KAGVTQTPRYLIKTRGQQVTLSCSPISGHRSVSWYQQTPGQGLQFLFEYFSETQRNKGNFPGRFSGRQFSNSRSEMNVSTLELGDSALYLCASSDERSLPGNTIYFGEGSWLTVV.

V and J are TRBV27 and TRBJ2-1, with 10 bases identical to TRBD2. This CDR3 has 20 residues. Germline trimming cut 0 bases from V and 0 bases from J; bases unmatched to any gene: 11. CDR1 and CDR2 (germline): MNHEY, SMNVEV (reference sequence). The CDR3 DNA follows: TGTGCCAGCAGTTTATCGATGGTAGCGGGGGGTGGAGGCTCCTACAATGAGCAGTTCTTC. Its protein is CASSLSMVAGGGGSYNEQFF.

This chain joins TRBV5-3 and TRBJ1-5, with TRBD1 matching over 7 bases. TRBV5-3 is an ORF, and what it does is uncertain. CDR3 length equals 16 residues. V trimming: 4 bases; J trimming: 3 bases; junction bases outside the gene matches: 10. The CDR3 DNA follows: TGTGCCAGAAGCCCGACCGGGACAGATCACAATCAGCCCCAGCATTTT. Encoded protein: CARSPTGTDHNQPQHF.

V is TRBV7-8 and J is TRBJ2-7; 8 positions agree with TRBD2. This CDR3 has 15 amino acids. Germline values: CDR1 SGHVS, CDR2 FQNEAQ. The V and J ends lost 1 base and 2 bases, in that order; junction bases with no gene match: 4. This CDR3 is CASSLGREGPYEQYF. In DNA, the CDR3 is TGTGCCAGCAGCTTAGGTCGGGAGGGCCCCTACGAGCAGTACTTC.

The rearrangement joins TRBV19 to TRBJ2-7, with TRBD1 matching 8 bases. The trim removed 7 bases at V and 0 bases at J, leaving 8 bases unmatched. This CDR3 is 15 amino acids long. CDR1 is LNHDA and CDR2 is SQIVND in the germline V gene (reference sequence). The CDR3 DNA sequence: TGTGCCAGTAAGGACGGACAGGGATACTCCTACGAGCAGTACTTC. It codes for CASKDGQGYSYEQYF.

V gene TRBV18 combines with J gene TRBJ2-5; 8 bases align to TRBD2. The V and J ends lost 6 bases and 3 bases, in that order; junction bases with no gene match: 9. The CDR3 is made up of 15 amino acids. CDR1 and CDR2 from the germline V gene are KGHSH and LQKENI. CDR3 sequence reads: CASSFSISGEETQYF. In DNA, the CDR3 is TGTGCCAGCTCTTTTAGTATTAGCGGGGAAGAGACCCAGTACTTC. Together with reference TRBV18 and TRBJ2-5, the CDR3 gives the full variable domain: NAGVMQNPRHLVRRRGQEARLRCSPMKGHSHVYWYRQLPEEGLKFMVYLQKENIIDESGMPKERFSAEFPKEGPSILRIQQVVRGDSAAYFCASSFSISGEETQYFGPGTRLLVL.